The 5 T cell receptor beta chains given below trace back to one sample, sequenced in a study of shared clonotypes between healthy human individuals. Profiling relied on immunoSEQ multiplex PCR, and the TCRdb table lists in-frame clones only, not all of them. The sample lists about half a million clones; over 70% were seen once. The sample consisted of PBMCs. These receptors were taken from a woman aged 40 to 55 in good health. Some clones in this sample may be carry-over from other donors' samples.

This clone was seen once. The chain recombines TRBV9 with TRBJ2-5; D possibly uses TRBD1 or TRBD2 (5 bases each). CDR1 is SGDLS, CDR2 YYNGEE, per germline. CDR3 length equals 14 residues. V was shortened by 3 bases and J by 2 bases, with 11 bases between the two germline ends. DNA for the CDR3: TGTGCCAGCAGCGCACTAGGGGTGCAAGAGACCCAGTACTTC. It codes for CASSALGVQETQYF. Filled out from reference TRBV9 and TRBJ2-5, the complete variable domain reads DSGVTQTPKHLITATGQRVTLRCSPRSGDLSVYWYQQSLDQGLQFLIQYYNGEERAKGNILERFSAQQFPDLHSELNLSSLELGDSALYFCASSALGVQETQYFGPGTRLLVL.

As for this clone: A read error is the likely source, as a far larger clone sits one nucleotide away. This rearrangement joins TRBV4-3 to TRBJ2-5; D not resolved. V was shortened by 0 bases and J by 7 bases, with 0 bases between the two germline ends. Germline V gene data show CDR1 as LGHNA and CDR2 as YSLEER. This CDR3 comprises 10 residues. This CDR3 reads CASSQETQYF. For the CDR3, the DNA is TGCGCCAGCAGCCAAGAGACCCAGTACTTC.

The gene calls are TRBV27 and TRBJ2-5; D possibly corresponds to TRBD1 (6 bases). The CDR3 is 15 amino acids. The germline V gene encodes CDR1 MNHEY and CDR2 SMNVEV (reference sequence). V lost 0 bases, J lost 5 bases, and 13 bases lay in between. The CDR3 DNA is TGTGCCAGCAGTTTATCGAGTCAGGGGACGGAGACCCAGTACTTC. This encodes CASSLSSQGTETQYF.

This clone showed up just a few times. The chain joins TRBV7-4 to TRBJ2-1; the D gene could be TRBD1 or TRBD2 (5 bases each). V was cut by 1 base and J by 4 bases, with 29 bases left in between. CDR1 and CDR2 from the germline V gene are SGHVT and SQSDAQ. The CDR3 length is 21 residues. Here the CDR3 reads CASSLDSGAQRSELGYNEQFF. CDR3 bases: TGTGCCAGCAGCTTAGATTCCGGGGCCCAGCGCAGCGAGTTGGGTTACAATGAGCAGTTCTTC.

On this clone: This may be a read error: a much more frequent sequence differs by one nucleotide. The same CDR3 also results from other DNA sequences found in this sample. The V gene is TRBV6-5, the J gene TRBJ2-1; D gene unclear. Germline V gene lookup returns CDR1 MNHEY and CDR2 SVGAGI. This CDR3 has 15 amino acids. CDR3 nucleotides: TGTGCCAGTAGTTACGGACGGAACTACTACAATGAGCAGTTCTTC. Its protein product is CASSYGRNYYNEQFF.